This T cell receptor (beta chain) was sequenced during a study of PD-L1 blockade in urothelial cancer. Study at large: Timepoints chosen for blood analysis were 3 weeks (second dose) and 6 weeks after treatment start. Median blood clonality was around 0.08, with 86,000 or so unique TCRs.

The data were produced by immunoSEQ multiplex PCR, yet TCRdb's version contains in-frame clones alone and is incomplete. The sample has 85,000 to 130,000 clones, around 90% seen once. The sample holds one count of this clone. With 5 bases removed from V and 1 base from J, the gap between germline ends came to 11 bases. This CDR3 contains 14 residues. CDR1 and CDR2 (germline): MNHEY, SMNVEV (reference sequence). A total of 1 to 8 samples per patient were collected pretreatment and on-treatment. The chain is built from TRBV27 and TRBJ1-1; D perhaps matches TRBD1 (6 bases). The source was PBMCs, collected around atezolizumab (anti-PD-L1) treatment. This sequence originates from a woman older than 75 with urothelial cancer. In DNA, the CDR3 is TGTGCCAGCAGTCCCTCACAGGGGAACACTGAAGCTTTCTTT. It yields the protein CASSPSQGNTEAFF.